This T cell receptor (beta chain) was found in a study of shared clonotypes between healthy human individuals. The CDR3 has 13 amino acids. Trimming removed 5 bases at V and 9 bases at J, with 14 bases between. Germline assignment: CDR1 MNHEY and CDR2 SMNVEV (reference sequence). Sequencing was performed with immunoSEQ multiplex PCR; in TCRdb, only in-frame clones are kept and a portion is missing. This table holds around 440,000 clones, 60% to 80% found once. The material sequenced was PBMCs. The chain combines TRBV27 with TRBJ2-1; D ambiguous. The source is a woman aged 40 to 49 in good health. Some clones in this sample may be carry-over from other donors' samples. Written as DNA, the CDR3 is TGTGCCAGCAGTCTCCTCCCGACCGCTGAGCAGTTCTTC. Translated, it gives CASSLLPTAEQFF.